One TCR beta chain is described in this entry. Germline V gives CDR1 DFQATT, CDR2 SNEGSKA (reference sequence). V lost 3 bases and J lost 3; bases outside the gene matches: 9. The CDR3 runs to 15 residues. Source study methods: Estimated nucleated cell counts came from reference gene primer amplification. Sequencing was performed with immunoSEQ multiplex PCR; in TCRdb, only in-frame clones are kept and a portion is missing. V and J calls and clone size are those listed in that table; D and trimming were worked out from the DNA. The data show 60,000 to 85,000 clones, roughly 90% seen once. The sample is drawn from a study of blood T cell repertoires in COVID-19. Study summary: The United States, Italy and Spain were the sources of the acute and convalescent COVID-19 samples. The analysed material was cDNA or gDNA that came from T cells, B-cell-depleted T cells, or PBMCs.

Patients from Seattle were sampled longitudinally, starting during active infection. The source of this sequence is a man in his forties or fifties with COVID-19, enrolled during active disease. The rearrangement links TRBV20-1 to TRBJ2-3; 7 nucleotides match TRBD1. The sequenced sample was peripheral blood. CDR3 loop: CSASEARGRTDTQYF. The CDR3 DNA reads TGCAGTGCTAGTGAAGCGAGGGGGCGGACAGATACGCAGTATTTT.